Presented here are 22 T cell receptor beta chains from one specimen sequenced in a study of blood T cell repertoires in COVID-19. The protocol was immunoSEQ multiplex PCR, while the TCRdb copy is restricted to in-frame clones and leaves out a portion. The sample records about 400,000 clones, approximately 86% being singletons. The specimen was peripheral blood. These receptors were taken from a woman aged 60-70 years with COVID-19, enrolled during active disease.

In regard to this clone: The sample holds other DNA sequences that translate to the same CDR3. The chain couples TRBV6-4 to TRBJ2-3; 10 bases agree with TRBD2. V lost 5 bases to trimming and J lost 1 base; unmatched junction nucleotides: 3. CDR3 length equals 15 residues. Germline V gene sequence: CDR1 MRHNA, CDR2 SNTAGT. CDR3 protein: CASSRTSGGTDTQYF. The CDR3, as DNA: TGTGCCAGCAGTCGGACTAGCGGAGGCACAGATACGCAGTATTTT.

As concerns this clone: This same CDR3 is encoded by further DNA sequences in the sample. The CDR3 here is CASSLGQGGNQPQHF. The CDR3 bases are TGCGCCAGCAGCTTGGGGCAGGGGGGCAATCAGCCCCAGCATTTT. The chain links TRBV5-1 to TRBJ1-5, with 7 bases that match TRBD1. V lost 0 bases, J lost 2 bases, and 2 bases stayed unmatched. The CDR3 is 15 residues long. CDR1 is SGHRS and CDR2 is YFSETQ in the germline V gene. The complete variable domain, with remaining parts taken from reference TRBV5-1 and TRBJ1-5, reads KAGVTQTPRYLIKTRGQQVTLSCSPISGHRSVSWYQQTPGQGLQFLFEYFSETQRNKGNFPGRFSGRQFSNSRSEMNVSTLELGDSALYLCASSLGQGGNQPQHFGDGTRLSIL.

Details on this clone: Other DNA sequences in this specimen translate into the identical CDR3. The gene calls are TRBV19 and TRBJ1-1; no clear D. The CDR3 runs 12 residues. V lost 7 bases to trimming and J lost 1 base, with 7 bases between them. Per germline, CDR1 LNHDA and CDR2 SQIVND (reference sequence). The CDR3 region is CASIAGNTEAFF. Written as DNA, the CDR3 is TGTGCCAGTATTGCAGGGAACACTGAAGCTTTCTTT.

This clone occurred once. The chain employs TRBV25-1 and TRBJ2-7, with TRBD1 as a possible D gene (5 bases). The V end was cut by 4 bases, the J end by 2 bases, with 12 bases between. This CDR3 is 14 amino acids long. Germline V CDR1 and CDR2: MGHDK, SYGVNS. The CDR3 spells CASSGRTITYEQYF. DNA for the CDR3: TGTGCCAGCAGTGGCCGGACAATTACCTACGAGCAGTACTTC.

The chain links TRBV7-9 to TRBJ2-2; 11 positions match TRBD2. J lost 7 bases, V lost 6 bases, and 16 bases had no gene match. CDR3 length: 18 amino acids. In germline, CDR1 is SEHNR, CDR2 FQNEAQ (reference sequence). The CDR3 coding sequence is TGTGCCAGCAGGCCTACCCTGGGACTAGCGGAGTCGGGCGGGGAGCTGTTTTTT. Protein sequence: CASRPTLGLAESGGELFF.

This clone was seen a handful of times. The chain couples TRBV4-1 to TRBJ1-4; 7 nucleotides match TRBD1. Germline values: CDR1 MGHRA, CDR2 YSYEKL. This CDR3 is 14 amino acids long. The V segment lost 4 bases and the J segment 7 bases; nucleotides outside the gene matches: 6. CDR3 bases: TGCGCCAGCAGCCCTAGGACAGGTTTTGAAAAACTGTTTTTT. It is translated as CASSPRTGFEKLFF.

The genes are TRBV10-3 and TRBJ2-1, with 13 bases matching TRBD2. CDR3 length: 15 amino acids. The junction had 8 bases not matched to a gene; V was cut back by 6 bases and J by 9 bases. From germline, CDR1 is ENHRY and CDR2 SYGVKD. The CDR3 DNA is TGTGCCATCAGCCCAGGACTAGCGGGGGCTAGTGAGCAGTTCTTC. It yields the protein CAISPGLAGASEQFF.

The genes are TRBV7-3 and TRBJ1-1; no reliable D call. V was shortened by 2 bases and J by 3 bases, with 7 bases between the two germline ends. The CDR3 totals 13 residues. Germline V gene sequence: CDR1 SGHTA, CDR2 FQGTGA. CDR3 sequence (DNA): TGTGCCAGCAGCTTACGGGAGTACACTGAAGCTTTCTTT. This translates into CASSLREYTEAFF.

J is TRBJ1-4 and V is TRBV6-5; tentative D call: TRBD1 (6 bases). The germline gives CDR1 MNHEY, CDR2 SVGAGI. The CDR3 runs 16 residues. V gave up 2 bases and J gave up 7 bases, with 17 bases separating them. CDR3 bases: TGTGCCAGCAGTTACATTTCGACAGGTGTGGGTGAAAAACTGTTTTTT. Translated, it gives CASSYISTGVGEKLFF.

The chain carries TRBV2 and TRBJ1-1; D unclear. This CDR3 spans 13 amino acids. In germline, CDR1 is SNHLY, CDR2 FYNNEI. The V and J ends lost 3 bases and 1 base respectively, with 6 bases between them. CDR3 coding DNA: TGTGCCAGCAGTGATGCAGGGAACACTGAAGCTTTCTTT. It encodes CASSDAGNTEAFF.

V is TRBV11-3 and J is TRBJ2-1, with 7 nucleotides matching TRBD2. The CDR3 has 14 amino acids. Germline CDR1 is SGHNT and CDR2 is YENEEA. The J segment lost 7 bases and the V segment lost 6 bases, leaving 9 bases of the junction unmatched. In DNA form, the CDR3 reads TGTGCCAGCAGGTTGGGGGGGTTTGTGAATGAGCAGTTCTTC. It is translated as CASRLGGFVNEQFF.

V and J are TRBV7-2 and TRBJ2-5; D gene uncertain. The germline gives CDR1 SGHTA, CDR2 FQGNSA. V lost 5 bases, J lost 2 bases, and 12 bases lay in between. This CDR3 spans 14 amino acids. The CDR3 reads CASSPNGLQETQYF. The CDR3 coding sequence is TGTGCCAGCAGCCCCAATGGGCTACAAGAGACCCAGTACTTC.

V gene TRBV5-1 combines with J gene TRBJ1-4; D unclear. Per the germline V gene, CDR1 is SGHRS and CDR2 is YFSETQ. The V and J ends lost 0 bases and 4 bases respectively, with 13 bases between them. The CDR3 runs 16 residues. DNA for the CDR3: TGCGCCAGCAGCTTGGCCGGAGCTTCGGGTAATGAAAAACTGTTTTTT. It translates to CASSLAGASGNEKLFF.

The genes are TRBV9 and TRBJ2-3, with TRBD2 matching over 9 bases. CDR3 length equals 20 residues. CDR1 is SGDLS and CDR2 is YYNGEE in the germline V gene. With 3 bases clipped from V and 0 bases from J, the junction kept 17 bases outside the gene matches. The DNA for the CDR3 is TGTGCCAGCAGCGGAAGAGGGCGGGGGGGGAAAGATTCTAGCACAGATACGCAGTATTTT. Translating it yields CASSGRGRGGKDSSTDTQYF.

This chain uses TRBV6-5 with TRBJ1-1, with a weak D call TRBD1 (6 bases). Trimming took 6 bases from V and 7 from J, leaving 18 bases between them. The CDR3 runs to 14 residues. Germline V gene sequence: CDR1 MNHEY, CDR2 SVGAGI. CDR3 bases: TGTGCCAGCAGACCAACAGGGAGACCAGTTGAAGCTTTCTTT. Translated: CASRPTGRPVEAFF.

This chain uses TRBV7-9 with TRBJ1-1; TRBD1 is a possible D gene (5 bases). Germline CDR1 reads SEHNR; CDR2 reads FQNEAQ (reference sequence). Trimming took 1 base from V and 5 from J, leaving 11 bases between them. The CDR3 length is 14 residues. CDR3 loop: CASSLGGVRTEAFF. For the CDR3, the DNA is TGTGCCAGCAGCTTAGGGGGGGTGCGGACTGAAGCTTTCTTT.

This clone was counted between two and nine times. The rearrangement joins TRBV30 to TRBJ1-1, with a possible D match to TRBD1 (5 bases). Trimming left V 2 bases short and J 3 bases short, with 16 bases between. The CDR3 consists of 15 residues. CDR1 and CDR2 (germline): GTSNPN, SVGIG (reference sequence). CDR3 bases: TGTGCCTGGAGTTTGTTGTACGGGGGGGACACTGAAGCTTTCTTT. Translation: CAWSLLYGGDTEAFF.

The rearrangement uses TRBV18 and TRBJ1-1; the D is unclear. The CDR3 is made up of 11 amino acids. The V gene lost 4 bases and the J gene lost 8 bases, with 8 bases spanning the gap. The germline V gene has CDR1 KGHSH and CDR2 LQKENI. This CDR3 is CASSRAAEAFF. The CDR3 DNA reads TGTGCCAGCTCACGGGCAGCAGAAGCTTTCTTT.

The chain combines TRBV11-3 with TRBJ2-4; 9 nucleotides agree with TRBD1. The CDR3 length is 14 residues. After removal of 6 bases from V and 6 bases from J, the junction contained 6 bases not matched to a gene. The germline V gene encodes CDR1 SGHNT and CDR2 YENEEA. CDR3 DNA: TGTGCCAGCAGACCCCGACAGGGGGGAAACATTCAGTACTTC. This codes for CASRPRQGGNIQYF.

The chain links TRBV29-1 to TRBJ2-3; 8 bases agree with TRBD2. J gave up 5 bases and V 7 bases, and 14 bases lay outside the gene matches. The CDR3 has 15 amino acids. The germline V gene has CDR1 SQVTM and CDR2 ANQGSEA. The chain's CDR3 is CSALGRRGAGDTQYF. The DNA for the CDR3 is TGCAGCGCCCTGGGGCGGCGGGGGGCCGGAGATACGCAGTATTTT.

This chain joins TRBV5-8 and TRBJ2-5, with a possible D match to TRBD1 (6 bases). Germline CDR1 SGHTS, CDR2 YDEGEE. The CDR3 is 14 amino acids. V dropped 2 bases and J dropped 0 bases, with 8 bases sitting between them. This CDR3 reads CASSLRDNQETQYF. The CDR3 DNA is TGTGCCAGCAGCTTACGGGACAACCAAGAGACCCAGTACTTC.

V usage is TRBV7-3 and J usage is TRBJ1-1, with D tentatively TRBD1 (6 bases). The germline V and J ends were trimmed by 2 bases and 1 base, with 14 bases remaining between them. The germline gives CDR1 SGHTA, CDR2 FQGTGA. The CDR3 covers 16 residues. The CDR3 DNA sequence: TGTGCCAGCAGCTTAGAGGGCGACAGGAGGAACACTGAAGCTTTCTTT. This encodes CASSLEGDRRNTEAFF.